This T cell receptor beta chain was obtained from a study of T-cell memory formation after mild COVID-19 (dated by TCRdb to about 2021). Background on the whole study: TCR sequence clusters from the two donors were largely donor specific. In a couple of donors, T-cell clones that expanded and contracted after mild COVID-19 were followed by sequencing TCRalpha and TCRbeta repertoires longitudinally. The cohort was made up of two young adult volunteers, one female and one male, who were previously healthy.

The CDR3 goes from the cysteine to the phenylalanine over 18 residues. Kept here is only the CDR3 DNA, which spans 54 bases and is read in frame from base 1. Study-wide conclusions, independent of this receptor: Some responding clones were detected in pre-infection memory, which suggested that pre-existing cross-reactive memory T cells had joined the SARS-CoV-2 response. Contracting CD4+ clones were found mainly in CM and EM memory subsets, while CD8+ clones were enriched in EMRA. SARS-CoV-2 specificity of the second-wave clones peaking on day 37 was not confirmed. Balanced CD4/CD8 phenotypes were observed for clones contracting from day 15 to 85, whereas a bias towards CD4+ was observed for a second wave of clones expanding from day 15 to 37. The study included only a couple of mild cases, and larger cohorts that include severe cases with pre-infection samples were judged to be necessary.

PBMCs were isolated by Ficoll-Paque density gradient centrifugation. The instrument given in TCRdb is Illumina NovaSeq 6000. TCRalpha and TCRbeta cDNA libraries were constructed by 5'RACE with constant-segment primers, with sample barcodes and unique molecular identifiers being introduced. Trizol reagent was used to extract RNA from every sample. Amplification of the libraries took two PCR steps, and the second step added a second sample barcode plus Illumina TruSeq adapters. Libraries were sequenced on an Illumina NovaSeq with 2 x 150 bp paired-end reads. The source study handled its data this way. Reads were demultiplexed and collapsed into UMI-guided consensus sequences with migec v1.2.7. Using mixcr v2.1.11, the UMI consensuses were aligned to TRA and TRB V and J templates and assembled into clonotypes. A clonotype was counted as expanded or contracted only if both edgeR and NoisET called the change significant, with noise models trained on biological replicates. For edgeR calls, the thresholds were a false discovery rate-adjusted p below 0.01 and a log2 fold-change of 1. As an exploratory analysis of dynamics, max-normalized trajectories of the 1000 most abundant clonotypes were examined by PCA with hierarchical clustering. Separately sequenced CD4+ and CD8+ repertoires were used to assign a CD4 or CD8 phenotype to each responding clone. TCRdb reran the public reads through fastp at Q25 and MiXCR, keeping productive beta chains. Each entry merges the rows of one CDR3 protein and shows their most common DNA and genes. Here the V and J calls rest on TCRdb's processing, not on the authors' analysis. This sample is represented by fewer than 350,000 distinct CDR3 sequences; 13% to 15% of them were singletons. The top ten clonotypes cover 21% of the sample.

Only a few counts were recorded for this clonotype. Its antigen has not been determined. Base-call qualities are not available, and no considerably larger clone is one nucleotide away. This chain joins TRBV21-1 to TRBJ2-5; the table's D call, TRBD2, has no DNA check behind it. TRBV21-1 corresponds to a pseudogene. The source is a young man who had mild COVID-19 (a few samples of this study predate the infection). The sample titles of this study are shuffled in the database, so cell type and time point are left out; the donor was told from shared clones. The specimen sequenced was PBMCs or a T cell subset sorted from them (not recorded which). The CDR3 sequence is CASSKSGSSGGQQETQYF. The bases read TGTGCCAGCAGCAAAAGTGGAAGTAGCGGGGGCCAGCAAGAGACCCAGTACTTC.